This TCR beta chain was sequenced in a study of cytotoxic CD8 clonotypes in ibrutinib-treated CLL. Study-level information: Response was recorded as partial in roughly 25 patients and complete in 2; at median roughly 73 months, around 14 remained remitted and approximately twelve had progressed. The response samples were taken once patients had been treated for a median of 12 months, range 6 to 36.

Trimming removed 6 bases from V and 3 bases from J; junction bases left unmatched: 8. The germline gives CDR1 SGHAT, CDR2 FQNNGV. This CDR3 has 15 residues. Assay used: immunoSEQ multiplex PCR; TCRdb lists only in-frame clones, some missing. This table has roughly 300,000 clones, around 76% appearing once. The sequences come from PBMCs, collected at disease progression, from a patient treated with ibrutinib. The clonotype originates from a human donor with chronic lymphocytic leukemia. The J gene is TRBJ2-1, the V gene TRBV11-2; 7 bases are a match to TRBD2. In DNA form, the CDR3 reads TGTGCCAGCAGGTTGTGGGGACTACGCTACAATGAGCAGTTCTTC. Protein: CASRLWGLRYNEQFF.